This TCR beta chain was sequenced during a study of blood T cell repertoires in COVID-19. Study in general: COVID-19 samples from acute and convalescent phases originated in the United States, Italy and Spain. PBMCs, B-cell-depleted T cells, or T cells provided the cDNA or gDNA that made up the material.

CDR1 SEHNR and CDR2 FQNEAQ come from the germline V gene (reference sequence). This CDR3 comprises 11 residues. V was clipped by 6 bases and J by 7 bases, with 10 bases between them. Per the authors' pipeline: The assay estimated nucleated cells by amplifying reference gene primers. Here immunoSEQ multiplex PCR was the method, and the copy in TCRdb shows in-frame clones only, minus some. The V and J calls and clone size were taken over from that table, and D and trimming were inferred from the DNA. This table holds about 300,000 clones, roughly 82% found once. In this sample, this clone turned up a few times.

The chain carries TRBV7-9 and TRBJ2-7; D is uncertain. Input material: peripheral blood. This clonotype was sampled from a woman between 45 and 65 years old with acute or convalescent COVID-19. The CDR3 reads CASSNFVEQYF. As DNA, the CDR3 is TGTGCCAGCAGTAACTTTGTGGAGCAGTACTTC.